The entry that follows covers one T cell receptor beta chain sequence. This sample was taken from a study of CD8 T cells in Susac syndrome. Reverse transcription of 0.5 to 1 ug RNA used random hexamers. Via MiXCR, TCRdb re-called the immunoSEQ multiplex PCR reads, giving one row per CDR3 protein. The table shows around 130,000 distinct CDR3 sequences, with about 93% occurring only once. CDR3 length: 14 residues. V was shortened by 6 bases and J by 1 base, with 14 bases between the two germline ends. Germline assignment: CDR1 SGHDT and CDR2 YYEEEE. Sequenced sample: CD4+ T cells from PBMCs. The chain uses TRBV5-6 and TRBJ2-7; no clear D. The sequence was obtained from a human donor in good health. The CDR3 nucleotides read TGTGCCAGCACCCTCCAGGTCGGATCCTACGAGCAGTACTTC. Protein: CASTLQVGSYEQYF.